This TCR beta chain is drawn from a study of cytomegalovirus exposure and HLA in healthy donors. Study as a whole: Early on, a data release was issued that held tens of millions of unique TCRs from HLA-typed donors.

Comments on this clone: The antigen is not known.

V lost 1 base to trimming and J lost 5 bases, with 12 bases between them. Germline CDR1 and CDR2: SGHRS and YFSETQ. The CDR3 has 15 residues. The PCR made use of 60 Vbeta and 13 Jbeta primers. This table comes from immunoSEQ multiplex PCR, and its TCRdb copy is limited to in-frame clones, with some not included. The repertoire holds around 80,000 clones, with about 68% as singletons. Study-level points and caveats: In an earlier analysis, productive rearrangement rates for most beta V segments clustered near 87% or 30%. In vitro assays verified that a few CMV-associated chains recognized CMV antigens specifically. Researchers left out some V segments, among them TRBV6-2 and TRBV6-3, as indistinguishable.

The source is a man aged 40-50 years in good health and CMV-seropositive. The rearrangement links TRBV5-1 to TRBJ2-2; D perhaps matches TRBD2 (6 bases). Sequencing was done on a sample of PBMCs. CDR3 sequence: CASSLNGGETGELFF. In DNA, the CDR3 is TGCGCCAGCAGCTTGAACGGAGGGGAGACCGGGGAGCTGTTTTTT.